This TCR beta chain was captured in a study of blood T cell repertoires in COVID-19. Looking at the study overall: Acute and convalescent COVID-19 samples came from the United States, Italy and Spain. Sample material is recorded as cDNA or gDNA derived from T cells, B-cell-depleted T cells, or PBMCs.

Cohort allocation depended upon clinical history that participants reported. As handled by the study authors: Reference gene primer amplification yielded estimated nucleated cell counts. Some clones are missing from TCRdb's copy, which holds only in-frame ones; the method was immunoSEQ multiplex PCR. Clonal size and the V and J genes are those of that table, whereas D and trimming came from the DNA. This sample yields 150,000 to 200,000 clones, of which around 80% are seen a single time; roughly 15% belongs to the top ten. With 4 bases removed from V and 1 base from J, the gap between germline ends came to 11 bases. This CDR3 comprises 14 residues. Looked up from germline, CDR1 is SGHRS and CDR2 is YFSETQ.

The receptor's source is a man between 45 and 60 years old who had recovered from COVID-19. V and J are TRBV5-1 and TRBJ1-1, with D perhaps matching TRBD1 (6 bases). Sequenced: PBMCs or T cells enriched from blood (not recorded which). CDR3 region: CASSHGTQNTEAFF. CDR3 coding DNA: TGCGCCAGCAGCCACGGGACACAGAACACTGAAGCTTTCTTT.